These 28 T cell receptor beta chains originate from one sample sequenced in a study of metastatic and nonmetastatic thyroid tumors. Not a single patient had been given any form of treatment at any point before undergoing thyroid surgery. With MiXCR, TCRdb called clones anew from the PCR reads. In the table there are 30,000 to 35,000 clones, around a sixth of which are singletons. Sequenced: blood. These receptors came from a female donor with papillary thyroid cancer or a benign thyroid nodule (not recorded which). Some clones in this sample may be carry-over from other donors' samples.

The chain is built from TRBV20-1 and TRBJ2-2; 9 nucleotides line up with TRBD2. V lost 4 bases, J lost 6 bases, and 9 bases stayed unmatched. Germline CDR1 reads DFQATT; CDR2 reads SNEGSKA (reference sequence). This CDR3 has 15 amino acids. This CDR3 is CSAKQAGGFSGELFF. The DNA of the CDR3 is TGCAGTGCTAAGCAAGCGGGGGGTTTCTCCGGGGAGCTGTTTTTT.

This clone was detected ten times or more. The rearrangement uses TRBV28 and TRBJ2-1; D unresolved. V was cut by 6 bases and J by 4 bases, with 16 bases left in between. CDR1 is MDHEN, CDR2 SYDVKM, per germline. The CDR3 is 15 residues long. The CDR3 protein is CASRVNSFRYNEQFF. The DNA of the CDR3 is TGTGCCAGCAGGGTTAACAGTTTTCGGTACAATGAGCAGTTCTTC.

This clone was detected many times. Here the CDR3 reads CASSHRGRALETQYF. In nucleotides, the CDR3 is TGTGCCAGCAGCCATCGTGGGAGGGCCCTCGAGACCCAGTACTTC. The chain employs TRBV14 and TRBJ2-5; 7 bases are a match to TRBD2. V was pared by 3 bases and J by 5 bases, with 9 bases of the junction left unmatched. The germline V gene encodes CDR1 SGHDN and CDR2 FVKESK. CDR3 size: 15 residues. Together with reference TRBV14 and TRBJ2-5, the CDR3 gives the full variable domain: EAGVTQFPSHSVIEKGQTVTLRCDPISGHDNLYWYRRVMGKEIKFLLHFVKESKQDESGMPNNRFLAERTGGTYSTLKVQPAELEDSGVYFCASSHRGRALETQYFGPGTRLLVL.

This clone was recorded many times. This chain joins TRBV19 and TRBJ2-3; D is unresolved. Germline assignment: CDR1 LNHDA and CDR2 SQIVND (reference sequence). This CDR3 is 13 amino acids long. V lost 4 bases to trimming and J lost 4 bases, with 9 bases between them. The CDR3 spells CASSKTQADTQYF. In nucleotides, the CDR3 is TGTGCCAGTAGTAAGACTCAAGCAGATACGCAGTATTTT.

About this clone itself: A read error is possible here, since a much larger clone lies one base away. Other DNA sequences in the same sample also yield this CDR3. This rearrangement joins TRBV25-1 to TRBJ2-7; a possible D gene is TRBD1 (5 bases). The CDR3 contains 15 residues. Germline V gene lookup returns CDR1 MGHDK and CDR2 SYGVNS. The CDR3 loop is CASSSPGLPVYGQYF. In DNA form, the CDR3 reads TGTGCCAGCAGTTCCCCAGGGCTGCCGGTCTACGGGCAGTACTTC.

The chain carries TRBV28 and TRBJ2-7, with D uncertain. The V gene's germline CDR1 is MDHEN and CDR2 SYDVKM. V shed 5 bases and J shed 3 bases, with 26 bases lying between them. The CDR3 is 18 residues long. CDR3: CASSPSPAIAVVIYEQYF. The CDR3 coding sequence is TGTGCCAGCAGTCCCTCCCCTGCTATTGCAGTGGTCATCTACGAGCAGTACTTC.

By its share, this clone is medium-sized. Other DNA sequences in this specimen translate into the identical CDR3. The chain couples TRBV27 to TRBJ2-7, with TRBD1 matching 8 bases. In germline, CDR1 is MNHEY, CDR2 SMNVEV (reference sequence). With V trimmed by 5 bases and J by 2 bases, 8 bases remained unmatched. The CDR3 loop spans 15 amino acids. The CDR3 loop is CASSPLRGRAYEQYF. In nucleotides, the CDR3 is TGTGCCAGCAGTCCCCTCAGGGGGCGGGCCTACGAGCAGTACTTC.

As concerns this clone: The germline gene is not matched at one end of the junction; a read error may be the cause. The chain links TRBV12-3 or TRBV12-4 to TRBJ2-7, with a tentative D call TRBD1 (6 bases). This CDR3 has 15 amino acids. The CDR3 sequence is CGSSSVDRTTYEQYF. The CDR3 DNA reads as TGTGGCAGCAGCTCAGTAGACAGGACAACCTACGAGCAGTACTTC.

This rearrangement joins TRBV25-1 to TRBJ2-1; D gene uncertain. Trimming removed 6 bases from V and 7 bases from J, with 13 bases in between. This CDR3 is built from 13 residues. In germline, CDR1 is MGHDK, CDR2 SYGVNS. The CDR3 sequence: CASRTHYRNEQFF. The CDR3 region has the DNA TGTGCCAGCAGAACCCACTACAGAAATGAGCAGTTCTTC.

In this sample, this clone turned up many times. A much more abundant neighbour one base away suggests this may be a read error. This CDR3 fails to terminate in the conserved phenylalanine or tryptophan, so it likely reflects a read error. V is TRBV7-3 and J is TRBJ2-2; D unresolved. CDR3 length equals 14 residues. The germline CDR1 and CDR2 sequences are SGHTA and FQGTGA. Trimming took 5 bases from V and 2 from J, leaving 9 bases between them. The CDR3 spells CASSPGPNTGELFL. CDR3 DNA: TGTGCCAGCAGCCCAGGTCCTAACACCGGGGAGCTGTTTCTT.

This clone turned up a few times. The rearrangement links TRBV28 to TRBJ1-1; tentative D call: TRBD1 (5 bases). With 7 bases removed from V and 5 bases from J, the gap between germline ends came to 23 bases. This CDR3 contains 16 residues. Per the germline V gene, CDR1 is MDHEN and CDR2 is SYDVKM. The CDR3 is CASMIPWGGGYTEAFF. CDR3 coding DNA: TGTGCCAGCATGATACCCTGGGGGGGAGGCTATACTGAAGCTTTCTTT. The full variable domain, its missing parts supplied by reference TRBV28 and TRBJ1-1, is DVKVTQSSRYLVKRTGEKVFLECVQDMDHENMFWYRQDPGLGLRLIYFSYDVKMKEKGDIPEGYSVSREKKERFSLILESASTNQTSMYLCASMIPWGGGYTEAFFGQGTRLTVV.

Concerning this clone itself: Sequence at one end of the junction differs from germline and may be a read error. This sequence joins TRBV14 and TRBJ1-4; no firm D call. The V gene's germline CDR1 is SGHDN and CDR2 FVKESK. The CDR3 spans 13 residues. CDR3 sequence reads: CANSHLTSEKLFF. CDR3 coding DNA: TGTGCCAACAGCCATTTAACTAGTGAAAAACTGTTTTTT.

The rearrangement joins TRBV9 to TRBJ1-6, with a possible D match to TRBD1 (6 bases). The V and J ends lost 2 bases and 8 bases respectively, with 11 bases between them. The germline CDR1 and CDR2 sequences are SGDLS and YYNGEE. The CDR3 totals 14 residues. The CDR3 DNA reads TGTGCCAGCAGCGTCACAGGGATAGATTCACCCCTCCACTTT. Translating gives CASSVTGIDSPLHF.

Only a few counts were recorded for this clone. A read error may account for a junction end that differs from germline. The J gene is TRBJ2-5, the V gene TRBV12-5; D could derive from TRBD1 or TRBD2 (6 bases each). The length of the CDR3 is 15 residues. CDR1 and CDR2 (germline): LGHNT, FRNRAP. The CDR3 sequence: CASGPSPGAKEAQYF. CDR3 DNA: TGCGCTAGTGGTCCCTCTCCGGGGGCTAAGGAGGCCCAGTACTTC.

This clone has a handful of counts. This chain joins TRBV27 and TRBJ2-7, with a possible D match to TRBD1 (6 bases). Germline CDR1 reads MNHEY; CDR2 reads SMNVEV (reference sequence). CDR3 size: 18 residues. V lost 5 bases, J lost 6 bases, and 29 bases lay in between. DNA for the CDR3: TGTGCCAGCAGTCAAGAGCCTCCCCGTTGTAACAGGGTTGGCGAGCAGTACTTC. Its protein is CASSQEPPRCNRVGEQYF.

In regard to this clone: A much larger clone lies one base from this, so it may be a read error. The chain joins TRBV29-1 to TRBJ2-5; 11 bases fit TRBD1. The CDR3 consists of 14 residues. The germline CDR1 and CDR2 sequences are SQVTM and ANQGSEA. CDR3 nucleotide sequence: TGCAGCGTGCGCCGGGACAGGGGGAAAGAGACCCAGTGCTTC. Translating gives CSVRRDRGKETQCF.

By its share, this clone is medium-sized. The CDR3 nucleotides read TGTGCCAGCAGTGAAGAAGCGGCGGTGGTAGCGGGGGGAGGTTACGAGCAGTACTTC. Encoded protein: CASSEEAAVVAGGGYEQYF. The gene calls are TRBV6-1 and TRBJ2-7; 10 bases are a match to TRBD2. This CDR3 region has 19 residues. Per germline, CDR1 MNHNS and CDR2 SASEGT. The V and J ends lost 1 base and 4 bases, in that order; junction bases with no gene match: 16.

About this clone itself: Mismatch with germline at one junction end may stem from a read error. For the CDR3, the DNA is TGTGCCACCAGCAGAGAATATGACCAGTCCTTC. It yields the protein CATSREYDQSF. The chain employs TRBV15 and TRBJ2-1; D remains unclear. Germline lookup yields CDR1 LNHNV and CDR2 YYDKDF (reference sequence). The CDR3 is made up of 11 amino acids.

This clone was seen just once. V gene TRBV20-1 combines with J gene TRBJ1-2; D perhaps matches TRBD1 (6 bases). The V end lost 3 bases, the J end lost 8 bases, and 10 bases lay between the germline ends. This CDR3 spans 11 amino acids. CDR1 DFQATT and CDR2 SNEGSKA come from the germline V gene (reference sequence). CDR3 nucleotide sequence: TGCAGTGCTAGTCCAGGGGTCGGCTACACCTTC. Amino acid sequence: CSASPGVGYTF.

At least ten counts were recorded for this clone. The V and J genes are TRBV2 and TRBJ2-7, with 7 bases matching TRBD1. V shed 6 bases, J shed 2 bases, and the junction held 4 bases outside the gene matches. Germline loops: CDR1 SNHLY, CDR2 FYNNEI. This CDR3 is 13 amino acids long. The CDR3 sequence is CASSRQGPYEQYF. The CDR3 bases are TGTGCCAGCAGCCGACAGGGTCCCTACGAGCAGTACTTC. Looking up the rest from reference TRBV2 and TRBJ2-7 gives the full variable domain: EPEVTQTPSHQVTQMGQEVILRCVPISNHLYFYWYRQILGQKVEFLVSFYNNEISEKSEIFDDQFSVERPDGSNFTLKIRSTKLEDSAMYFCASSRQGPYEQYFGPGTRLTVT.

With regard to this clone: A read error may account for a junction end that differs from germline. The rearrangement joins TRBV11-2 to TRBJ2-6, with 8 positions matching TRBD1. The germline gives CDR1 SGHAT, CDR2 FQNNGV. The CDR3 contains 17 residues. CDR3 sequence (DNA): TGTGCCAGCAGCCCCGGGACAGGCGGCTCTGGGGCCAACGTCCTAACTTTC. Its protein is CASSPGTGGSGANVLTF.

This clone turned up a few times. The chain is built from TRBV6-1 and TRBJ2-1; D is uncertain. The CDR3 contains 14 residues. The V gene's germline CDR1 is MNHNS and CDR2 SASEGT. V lost 6 bases to trimming and J lost 7 bases, with 16 bases between them. The DNA of the CDR3 is TGTGCCAGCAGGTTAGGGCTATCGGTTAATGAGCAGTTCTTC. Translating gives CASRLGLSVNEQFF.

This clone was found many times. V gene TRBV7-3 combines with J gene TRBJ2-7; perhaps D is TRBD1 or TRBD2 (6 bases each). The germline gives CDR1 SGHTA, CDR2 FQGTGA. The CDR3 loop spans 14 amino acids. Deletions cut 5 bases from V and 0 bases from J, with 11 bases between. This CDR3 is CASSQGGSSYEQYF. In DNA form, the CDR3 reads TGTGCCAGCAGCCAAGGGGGGAGCTCCTACGAGCAGTACTTC. The full variable domain, with the rest looked up from reference TRBV7-3 and TRBJ2-7, is GAGVSQTPSNKVTEKGKYVELRCDPISGHTALYWYRQSLGQGPEFLIYFQGTGAADDSGLPNDRFFAVRPEGSVSTLKIQRTERGDSAVYLCASSQGGSSYEQYFGPGTRLTVT.

This clone was found a few times. The V call is TRBV6-1, the J call TRBJ1-5; TRBD1 might be the D (6 bases). V was pared by 5 bases and J by 4 bases, with 18 bases between. Germline values: CDR1 MNHNS, CDR2 SASEGT. The CDR3 consists of 16 residues. The DNA of the CDR3 is TGTGCCAGCAGTTCCATGTTCACAGGGAGTAATCAGCCCCAGCATTTT. This sequence encodes CASSSMFTGSNQPQHF.

This clone was recorded many times. The chain is built from TRBV5-1 and TRBJ2-3, with TRBD2 identical over 11 bases. The CDR3 is 18 residues long. Germline V gene data show CDR1 as SGHRS and CDR2 as YFSETQ. V was clipped by 4 bases and J by 1 base; unmatched bases: 11. CDR3 residues: CASSVGALAGAGTDTQYF. The CDR3, as DNA: TGCGCCAGCAGCGTAGGGGCACTAGCGGGAGCCGGCACAGATACGCAGTATTTT.

In this sample, this clone turned up a few times. Compared with germline, one end of the junction differs, possibly owing to a read error. The genes are TRBV6-1 and TRBJ1-1, with TRBD1 identical over 7 bases. The V gene's germline CDR1 is MNHNS and CDR2 SASEGT. The CDR3 totals 15 residues. The CDR3 region has the DNA TGTGCCAGCATCGAGAACAGGGGCAGGGACACTGAAGATTTCTTT. This codes for CASIENRGRDTEDFF.

In this sample, this clone turned up many times. This rearrangement joins TRBV4-3 to TRBJ1-1; 7 positions agree with TRBD1. V dropped 0 bases and J dropped 4; count of bases not matched to a gene: 11. Germline CDR1 and CDR2: LGHNA and YSLEER. The CDR3 sequence is 17 residues long. CDR3 DNA sequence: TGCGCCAGCAGCCAAGATACCTCGGGACAGAGATCCACTGAAGCTTTCTTT. The encoded protein is CASSQDTSGQRSTEAFF.

This clone showed up many times. The rearrangement links TRBV2 to TRBJ1-1, with D possibly matching TRBD1 (5 bases). The length of the CDR3 is 13 residues. Germline CDR1 SNHLY, CDR2 FYNNEI. V was shortened by 3 bases and J by 4 bases, with 9 bases between the two germline ends. The CDR3, as DNA: TGTGCCAGCAGTGACCAGGGATCCACTGAAGCTTTCTTT. It specifies CASSDQGSTEAFF.